Following are 4 T cell receptor beta chains from one sample sequenced in a study of T cell responses to AZD1222 COVID-19 vaccine. Sequencing used immunoSEQ multiplex PCR; TCRdb keeps in-frame clones, though not all of them. The sample lists some 78,000 clones, 83% occurring once. This sample comprised peripheral blood, obtained 28 days after the second AZD1222 dose. The receptors were gathered from an adult who received the AZD1222 COVID-19 vaccine.

The rearrangement links TRBV4-3 to TRBJ2-1; tentative D call: TRBD2 (6 bases). Trimming took off 6 bases at V and 7 bases at J, with 19 bases between the two ends. Germline V gene lookup returns CDR1 LGHNA and CDR2 YSLEER. The length of the CDR3 is 15 residues. The CDR3 DNA reads as TGCGCCAGCAGTATAGTTCGCGGGACCGGTAATGAGCAGTTCTTC. This codes for CASSIVRGTGNEQFF.

This clone was recorded once. The rearrangement links TRBV28 to TRBJ2-7; D gene uncertain. The V gene lost 8 bases and the J gene lost 3 bases, with 11 bases spanning the gap. The CDR3 has 12 residues. Germline CDR1 is MDHEN and CDR2 is SYDVKM. The CDR3 DNA follows: TGTGCCAGCTTTAGTTTTAACTACGAGCAGTACTTC. Amino acid sequence: CASFSFNYEQYF.

The rearrangement joins TRBV5-8 to TRBJ1-4, with TRBD1 matching 7 bases. Germline CDR1 reads SGHTS; CDR2 reads YDEGEE. Losses at the gene ends were 1 base for V and 8 bases for J; bases not matched to a gene: 17. The CDR3 is 18 residues long. The chain's CDR3 is CASSLLQGNYLPGEKLFF. The CDR3 bases are TGTGCCAGCAGCTTGTTACAGGGGAATTATCTGCCGGGGGAAAAACTGTTTTTT.

The gene calls are TRBV20-1 and TRBJ1-2, with D uncertain. This CDR3 contains 13 residues. Per the germline V gene, CDR1 is DFQATT and CDR2 is SNEGSKA (reference sequence). With 3 bases removed from V and 3 bases from J, the gap between germline ends came to 11 bases. CDR3 DNA: TGCAGTGCTAGTTCCAGGCGGGACTATGGCTACACCTTC. Its translation is CSASSRRDYGYTF.